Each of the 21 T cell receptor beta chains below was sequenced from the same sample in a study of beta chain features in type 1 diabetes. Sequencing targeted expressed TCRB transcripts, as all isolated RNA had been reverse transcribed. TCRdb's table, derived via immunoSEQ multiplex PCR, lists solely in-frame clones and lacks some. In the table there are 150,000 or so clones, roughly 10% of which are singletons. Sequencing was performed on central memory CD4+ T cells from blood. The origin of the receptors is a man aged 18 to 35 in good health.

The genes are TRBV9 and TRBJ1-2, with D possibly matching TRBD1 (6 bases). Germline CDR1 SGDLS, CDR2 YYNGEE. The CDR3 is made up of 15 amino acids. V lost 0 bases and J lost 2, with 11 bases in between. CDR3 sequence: CASSVEQGGNYGYTF. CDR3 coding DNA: TGTGCCAGCAGCGTAGAACAGGGCGGAAACTATGGCTACACCTTC.

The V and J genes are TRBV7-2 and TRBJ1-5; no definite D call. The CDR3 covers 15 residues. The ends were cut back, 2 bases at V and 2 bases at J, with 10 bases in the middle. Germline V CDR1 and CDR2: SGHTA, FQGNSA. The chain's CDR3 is CASSLSRTGNQPQHF. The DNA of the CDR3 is TGTGCCAGCAGCTTAAGCAGGACGGGCAATCAGCCCCAGCATTTT.

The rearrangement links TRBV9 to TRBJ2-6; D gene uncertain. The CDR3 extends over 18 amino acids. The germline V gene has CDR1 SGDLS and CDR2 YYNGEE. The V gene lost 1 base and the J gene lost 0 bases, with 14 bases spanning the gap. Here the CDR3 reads CASSVSLYSSSGANVLTF. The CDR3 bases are TGTGCCAGCAGCGTATCGCTTTACAGTAGCTCTGGGGCCAACGTCCTGACTTTC.

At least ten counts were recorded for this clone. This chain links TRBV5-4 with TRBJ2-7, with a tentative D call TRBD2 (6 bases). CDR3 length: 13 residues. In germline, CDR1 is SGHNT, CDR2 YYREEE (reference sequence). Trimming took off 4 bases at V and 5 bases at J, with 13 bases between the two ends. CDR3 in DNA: TGTGCCAGCAGCCTTACCGGGGGTAACGAGCAGTACTTC. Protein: CASSLTGGNEQYF.

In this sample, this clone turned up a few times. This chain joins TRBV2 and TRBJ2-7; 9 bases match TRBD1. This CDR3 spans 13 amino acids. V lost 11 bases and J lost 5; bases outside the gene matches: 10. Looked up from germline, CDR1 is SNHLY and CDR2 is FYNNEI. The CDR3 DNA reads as TGTGCCCGAGCCGAGGACAGGGGAAACGAGCAGTACTTC. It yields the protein CARAEDRGNEQYF.

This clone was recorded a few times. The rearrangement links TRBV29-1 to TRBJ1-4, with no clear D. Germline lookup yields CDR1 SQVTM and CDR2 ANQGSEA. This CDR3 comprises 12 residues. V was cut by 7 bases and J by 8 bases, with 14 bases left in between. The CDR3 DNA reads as TGCAGCGGACGGTATAGTGGAGAAAAACTGTTTTTT. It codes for CSGRYSGEKLFF.

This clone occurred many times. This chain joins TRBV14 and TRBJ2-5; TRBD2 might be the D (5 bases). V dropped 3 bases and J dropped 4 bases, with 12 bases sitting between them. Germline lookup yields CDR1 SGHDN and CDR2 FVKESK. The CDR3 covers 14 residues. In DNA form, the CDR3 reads TGTGCCAGCAGCCACTTACTAGTCAGAGAGACCCAGTACTTC. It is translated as CASSHLLVRETQYF.

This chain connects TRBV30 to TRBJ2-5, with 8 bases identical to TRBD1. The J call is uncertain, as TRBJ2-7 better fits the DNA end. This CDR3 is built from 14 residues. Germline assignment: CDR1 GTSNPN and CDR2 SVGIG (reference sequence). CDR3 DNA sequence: TGTGCCTGGAGCGCTGGGACAGGCCTCGCCGAGCAGTACTTC. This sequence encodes CAWSAGTGLAEQYF.

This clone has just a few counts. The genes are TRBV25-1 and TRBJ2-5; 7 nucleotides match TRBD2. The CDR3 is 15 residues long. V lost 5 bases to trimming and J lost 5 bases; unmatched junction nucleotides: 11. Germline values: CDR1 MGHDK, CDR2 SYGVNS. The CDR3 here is CASSPPGRRVETQYF. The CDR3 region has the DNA TGTGCCAGCAGTCCCCCCGGGAGGAGGGTGGAGACCCAGTACTTC.

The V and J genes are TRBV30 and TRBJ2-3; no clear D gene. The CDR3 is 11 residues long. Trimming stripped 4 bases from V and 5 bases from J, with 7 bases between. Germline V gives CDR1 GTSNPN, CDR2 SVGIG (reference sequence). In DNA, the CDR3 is TGTGCCTGGAACTATAGAGATACGCAGTATTTT. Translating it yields CAWNYRDTQYF.

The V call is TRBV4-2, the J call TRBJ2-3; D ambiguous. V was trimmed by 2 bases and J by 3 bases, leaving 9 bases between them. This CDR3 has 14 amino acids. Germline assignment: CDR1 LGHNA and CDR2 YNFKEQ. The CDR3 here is CASSQFTETDTQYF. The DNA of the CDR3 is TGTGCCAGCAGCCAATTCACAGAAACAGATACGCAGTATTTT.

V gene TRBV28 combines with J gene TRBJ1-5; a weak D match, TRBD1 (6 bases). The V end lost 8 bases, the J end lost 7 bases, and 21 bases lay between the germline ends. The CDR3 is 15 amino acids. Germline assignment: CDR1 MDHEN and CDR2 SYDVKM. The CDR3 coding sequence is TGTGCCAGCGACGCGGGGCAGGGGATGTCGCAGCCCCAGCATTTT. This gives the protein CASDAGQGMSQPQHF.

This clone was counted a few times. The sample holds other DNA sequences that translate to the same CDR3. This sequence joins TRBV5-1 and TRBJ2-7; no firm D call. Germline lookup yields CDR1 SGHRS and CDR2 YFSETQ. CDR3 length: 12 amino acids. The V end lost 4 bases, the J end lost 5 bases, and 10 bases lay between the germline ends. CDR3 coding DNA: TGCGCCAGCAGCCGTGTGGGAAACGAGCAGTACTTC. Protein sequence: CASSRVGNEQYF.

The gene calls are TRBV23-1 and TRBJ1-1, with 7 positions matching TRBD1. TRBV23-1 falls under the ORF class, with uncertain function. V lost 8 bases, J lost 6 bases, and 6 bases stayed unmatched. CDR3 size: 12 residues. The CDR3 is CASFDRDAEAFF. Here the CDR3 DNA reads TGCGCCAGCTTCGACAGGGACGCTGAAGCTTTCTTT.

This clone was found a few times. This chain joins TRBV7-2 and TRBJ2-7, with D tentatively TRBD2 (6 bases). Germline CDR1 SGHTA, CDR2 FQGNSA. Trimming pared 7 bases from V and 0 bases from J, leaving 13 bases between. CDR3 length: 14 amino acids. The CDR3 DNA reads TGTGCCAGCACCCTTCGGGGGAGCTCCTACGAGCAGTACTTC. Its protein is CASTLRGSSYEQYF. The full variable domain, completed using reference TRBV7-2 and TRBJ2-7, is GAGVSQSPSNKVTEKGKDVELRCDPISGHTALYWYRQSLGQGLEFLIYFQGNSAPDKSGLPSDRFSAERTGGSVSTLTIQRTQQEDSAVYLCASTLRGSSYEQYFGPGTRLTVT.

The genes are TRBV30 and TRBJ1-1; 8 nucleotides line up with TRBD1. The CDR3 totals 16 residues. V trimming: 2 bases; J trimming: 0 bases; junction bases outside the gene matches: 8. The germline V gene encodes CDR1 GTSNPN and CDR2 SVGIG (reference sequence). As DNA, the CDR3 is TGTGCCTGGAGTCCCGGCAGGGGGCGGATGAACACTGAAGCTTTCTTT. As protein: CAWSPGRGRMNTEAFF.

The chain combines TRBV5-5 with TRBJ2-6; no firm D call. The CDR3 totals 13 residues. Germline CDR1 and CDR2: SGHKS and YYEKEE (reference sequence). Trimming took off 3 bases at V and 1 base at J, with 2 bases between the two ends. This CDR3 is CASSWSGANVLTF. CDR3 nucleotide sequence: TGTGCCAGCAGCTGGTCTGGGGCCAACGTCCTGACTTTC.

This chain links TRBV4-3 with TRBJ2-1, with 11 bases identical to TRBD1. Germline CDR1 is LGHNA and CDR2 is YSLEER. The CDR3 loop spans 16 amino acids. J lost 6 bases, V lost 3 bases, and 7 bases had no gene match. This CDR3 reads CASSQSPGTGGNEQFF. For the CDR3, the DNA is TGCGCCAGCAGCCAGAGTCCCGGGACAGGGGGCAATGAGCAGTTCTTC.

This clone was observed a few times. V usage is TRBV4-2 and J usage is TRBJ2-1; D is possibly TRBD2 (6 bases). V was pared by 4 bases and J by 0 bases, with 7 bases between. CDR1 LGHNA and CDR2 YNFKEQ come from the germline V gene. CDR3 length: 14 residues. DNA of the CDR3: TGTGCCAGCAGCCCGGAGGGCTCCTACAATGAGCAGTTCTTC. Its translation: CASSPEGSYNEQFF.

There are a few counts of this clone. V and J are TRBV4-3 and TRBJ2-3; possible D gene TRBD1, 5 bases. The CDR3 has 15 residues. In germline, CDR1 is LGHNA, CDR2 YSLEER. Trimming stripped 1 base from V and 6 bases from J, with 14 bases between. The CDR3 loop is CASSQAKQVSDTQYF. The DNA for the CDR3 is TGCGCCAGCAGCCAAGCTAAACAGGTTTCGGATACGCAGTATTTT.

CDR3 residues: CASSEDSDYGYTF. CDR3 bases: TGTGCCAGCAGTGAGGACAGCGACTATGGCTACACCTTC. V and J are TRBV6-1 and TRBJ1-2; perhaps TRBD1 as D (6 bases). Germline V CDR1 and CDR2: MNHNS, SASEGT. With 3 bases removed from V and 3 bases from J, the gap between germline ends came to 8 bases. CDR3 length: 13 amino acids.